This T cell receptor (beta chain) was found in a study of T cells in tuberculosis. Study-wide findings and caveats: GMM-specific TCRs were nearer to active tuberculosis alpha repertoires, suggesting expansion.

Turning to this clone: What it binds is not known.

Trimming cost V 6 bases and J 3 bases; bases outside gene matches: 1. In germline, CDR1 is MDHEN, CDR2 SYDVKM. The CDR3 is 12 residues long. Regarding time point: new active TB diagnosis, blood taken before or within 7 days of starting treatment. Method: immunoSEQ multiplex PCR; TCRdb's copy keeps in-frame clones and lacks some. The repertoire consists of about 49,000 clones, with nearly 95% occurring once and the leading ten covering around 1.4%. This chain connects TRBV28 to TRBJ1-2, with 7 bases lining up with TRBD1. The clonotype comes from an adult with tuberculosis. The sequences come from PBMCs, collected at tuberculosis diagnosis. The CDR3 is CASRTGDYGYTF. Written as DNA, the CDR3 is TGTGCCAGCAGAACAGGGGACTATGGCTACACCTTC.